The rows below give T cell receptor beta chains drawn from one sample of a study of cytomegalovirus exposure and HLA in healthy donors. The data were produced by immunoSEQ multiplex PCR, yet TCRdb's version contains in-frame clones alone and is incomplete. The sample has 150,000 to 180,000 clones; 86% are singletons. The specimen sequenced was PBMCs. The receptors originated from a man between 18 and 29 years old in good health and CMV-seropositive. Each CDR3 is given without its conserved first and last residue. D genes are given only for firm matches.

cdr3_aa	d_call	v_call
ASRDDGQGFYGYT	TRBD1	TRBV6-6
ASSEWGGESGYEQY	-	TRBV25-1
ASSHQGSDTQY	-	TRBV19
ASRLTVQGEQY	-	TRBV11-2
ASSPPGASRWAQH	-	TRBV6-5
ASSPQSANVLT	-	TRBV7-3
ASSQVGRGGSNTGELF	TRBD2	TRBV4-2
ASSGRTGHSNQPQH	TRBD1	TRBV27
ASSLGTGGYQPQH	TRBD1	TRBV5-1
ASSYGQGRAEAF	TRBD1	TRBV6-5
ASSSRGGDTQY	-	TRBV9
ASSLAGQGETQY	TRBD1	TRBV5-1
ASSGYGTGGNQPQH	TRBD1	TRBV25-1
ASSIPSMGGYGYT	-	TRBV19
ASSQGPHDRGHQPQH	TRBD1	TRBV4-3
ASSSPGYRNNEQF	-	TRBV6-6
ASSVAVWANEQF	-	TRBV9
ASSEMSVVEKLF	-	TRBV6-1
ASSPLGQGGNTEAF	TRBD1	TRBV18
ASSVRYAADIQY	-	TRBV9
ASTRDRDGYT	TRBD1	TRBV5-1
ASSGFSYNEQF	-	TRBV7-2
ASSLEGPQPQH	-	TRBV7-9
ASSSLLEAF	-	TRBV6-5
ASSQDGAGGPETQY	TRBD2	TRBV4-1
ASSLRGGTEAF	-	TRBV6-5
ASSQRGQGYYGYT	TRBD1	TRBV7-9
ASSFGSQVRGETQY	-	TRBV27
ASSYQDQGNSPLH	-	TRBV6-6
AIGQGEETQY	TRBD1	TRBV2
ASSPRGGEQY	-	TRBV13
ASSYSGRNYGYT	-	TRBV6-5
ASSYGSGEGRDRQY	TRBD2	TRBV6-5
ASSLGQMVSEQF	-	TRBV5-1
ASRQNSPLH	-	TRBV6-5
ASSTPTGPSGNTIY	-	TRBV6-6
ASSEGRDGDTDTQY	-	TRBV6-4
ASRSSGTSGLYNEQF	TRBD2	TRBV19
ASSHTGGMSETQY	TRBD1	TRBV19
ATSGNSNQPQH	-	TRBV19
ASSSTGNTEAF	-	TRBV6-5
ASSTRDSYLSYGYT	TRBD1	TRBV5-8